This T cell receptor beta chain emerged from a study of OX40 agonist ivuxolimab in advanced cancers. Looking at the study overall: The costimulatory receptor OX40 (CD134) was targeted by ivuxolimab, a fully human IgG2 agonistic monoclonal antibody. In the dose-escalation cohort, 82.7% of patients were male, and the mean age was roughly 60 years, with a range of roughly 20 to 80. Among the approximately 50 dose-escalation patients, approximately 20 had hepatocellular carcinoma, 15 melanoma, 9 renal cell carcinoma and 9 head and neck cancer. Prior anti-PD-1, anti-PD-L1 or anti-CTLA-4 therapy was permitted, and less than 45% of dose-escalation patients had received checkpoint inhibitors. The purpose of peripheral TCRbeta sequencing was to test whether ivuxolimab changed TCR sequence diversity and led to clonal T-cell expansion. The paper describes the monotherapy dose-escalation part (N ≈ 52 patients) of the phase I trial of ivuxolimab. Intravenous ivuxolimab was administered to patients every 2 weeks at six dose levels: 0.01, 0.1, 0.3, 1.5, 3 and 10 mg/kg. Partial responses occurred in three dose-escalation patients, of whom one had hepatocellular carcinoma and two had cutaneous melanoma.

The CDR3 runs 16 amino acids, cysteine and phenylalanine included. Left in the record is the CDR3 DNA by itself, 48 bases read in frame from the first base. As encoded in the germline V gene, CDR1 is SGHRS while CDR2 is YFSETQ. At the junction V is shortened by 0 bases and J by 6 bases, with 15 bases in between. For sequencing of the TCRbeta CDR3 region, genomic DNA was extracted from the sorted cells. TCRbeta CDR3 regions were sequenced using the immunoSEQ Assay. The source is immuneACCESS, and TCRdb retained only in-frame sequences with V and J called. Part of the clones is not carried over; for the studies checked, unresolved V genes explain less than half of this, and the remainder is unexplained. Here the sample has roughly 57,000 clones; about 81% occur a single time. The ten largest clones represent approximately 13% of the sample. Patients with a history of autoimmune disease or receiving systemic immunosuppression were excluded from the trial. Peripheral blood for TCR sequencing was drawn from every dose cohort at baseline, at cycle 4 day 1 and at cycle 7 day 1. Samples came from an open-label, multicenter, first-in-human phase I dose-escalation trial of ivuxolimab. Adults with locally advanced or metastatic melanoma, renal cell carcinoma, hepatocellular carcinoma or head and neck squamous cell carcinoma were enrolled in the trial. CD4+ and CD8+ T cells were sorted separately from peripheral blood before TCR sequencing.

What the study reported, not specific to this receptor: At doses of 0.1 to 3.0 mg/kg, clonal expansion of both CD4+ and CD8+ blood T cells was observed from baseline to week 6. After ivuxolimab, expanded clones were on average more numerous among CD8+ T cells than among CD4+ T cells. Antigen specificity was not determined for the clonally expanded peripheral T cells. Low levels of normalized T-cell clonal expansion were also seen in some nonresponding patients. In the 0.1-3.0 mg/kg groups, partial responders had among the lowest normalized peripheral clonal expansion, particularly in CD8+ T cells.

As concerns this clone: Its antigen is still unknown. Qualities for individual bases were not recorded, and no much larger clone is one base off. Other DNA sequences in this sample translate to the same CDR3.

The source is an adult with an advanced solid tumor such as melanoma, head and neck, liver or kidney cancer. The rearrangement joined TRBV5-1 to TRBJ2-2, with TRBD1 perhaps the D gene, on 7 matching bases. This sample comprised CD4+ or CD8+ T cells sorted from blood, obtained in a trial of the OX40 agonist ivuxolimab. In nucleotide form, the sequence is TGCGCCAGCAGCTTGGTTGGAGGGGGCAGGGCCGGGGAGCTGTTTTTT. Its translation is CASSLVGGGRAGELFF.